This T cell receptor beta chain was recorded in a study of regulatory T cells in long-lasting Graves disease. Findings and caveats of the study: TRBV28, TRBJ1-2 and TRBJ2-5 emerged as the favored segments in persistent disease.

A word on this clonotype: Antigen unknown.

Time point here: newly diagnosed GD, antithyroid drugs for less than 3 months. PBMC RNA was the source of the TCR library. The patient group derived from an endocrinology department in Xi'an, China. The CDR3 loop spans 13 amino acids. V shed 4 bases and J 6 bases; nucleotides not matched to a gene: 3. Germline CDR1 and CDR2: ENHRY and SYGVKD. HTBI primers from iRepertoire and Arm-PCR of CDR3 regions yielded the TCR beta libraries. In the original analysis: Identified segments across samples numbered approximately 62 TRBV and approximately 14 TRBJ. TCRdb re-analysed the multiplex PCR reads in MiXCR, keeping a single row per CDR3 protein. These V and J calls are TCRdb output, not the study's own analysis. The table shows roughly 500,000 distinct CDR3 sequences, with about 13% occurring only once. In addition, the sample was reused for a study of T cells in Graves' hyperthyroidism and ophthalmopathy. Per that study: Exclusion criteria comprised uncontrolled infection, other autoimmune disease, pregnancy or lactation.

The clonotype originates from a man aged 30 to 39 with Graves disease. This specimen consisted of peripheral blood mononuclear cells (PBMCs), obtained at new diagnosis, from a patient treated with antithyroid drugs. The V gene is TRBV10-3, the J gene TRBJ1-2, with 9 positions matching TRBD1. In DNA form, the CDR3 reads TGTGCCATCAGTGGCCGGGACAGGGATGGCTACACCTTC. Translation: CAISGRDRDGYTF.